A single sample is the source of the 5 T cell receptor beta chains below, sequenced in a study of T cells in Graves' hyperthyroidism and ophthalmopathy. The source material, RNA transcripts, was used to amplify TCR beta CDR3 regions. An initial round of RT-PCR targeting the TCR CDR3 relied on the HTBI primer set. TCRdb reprocessed the multiplex PCR reads via MiXCR and lists one record per CDR3 protein. The table shows about 550,000 distinct CDR3 sequences, with about a fifth occurring only once. Specimen: blood. The receptors were sampled from a man aged 18 to 29 with Graves' hyperthyroidism.

This clonotype was found a few times. The V and J genes are TRBV29-1 and TRBJ2-5; TRBD2 matches at 11 bases. V gave up 4 bases and J gave up 8 bases; unmatched junction bases: 9. The CDR3 extends over 14 amino acids. Germline loops: CDR1 SQVTM, CDR2 ANQGSEA. Here the CDR3 DNA reads TGCAGCGTTGTTACTAGCGGGAGCAGTGGAACCCAGTACTTC. Translating it yields CSVVTSGSSGTQYF.

The chain is built from TRBV6-5 and TRBJ2-7, with D tentatively TRBD1 (6 bases). Trimming removed 0 bases from V and 0 bases from J, with 12 bases in between. Germline lookup yields CDR1 MNHEY and CDR2 SVGAGI. The CDR3 is 16 residues long. As DNA, the CDR3 is TGTGCCAGCAGTTACTCCGGACAGTGGCTCTCCTACGAGCAGTACTTC. This gives the protein CASSYSGQWLSYEQYF.

The table lists this clonotype with a few counts. The chain links TRBV6-1 to TRBJ2-5; D is perhaps TRBD1 (5 bases). V was trimmed by 10 bases and J by 4 bases, leaving 13 bases between them. Germline values: CDR1 MNHNS, CDR2 SASEGT. This CDR3 comprises 12 residues. CDR3 in amino acids: CANPTRAETQYF. The CDR3 DNA sequence: TGTGCCAACCCAACCAGGGCAGAGACCCAGTACTTC.

The sample holds many counts of this clonotype. The chain employs TRBV11-3 and TRBJ1-1; D not certain. Germline V gene lookup returns CDR1 SGHNT and CDR2 YENEEA. V lost 1 base and J lost 2, with 11 bases in between. The CDR3 has 15 residues. CDR3: CASSLVGSINTEAFF. CDR3 sequence (DNA): TGTGCCAGCAGCTTAGTTGGCAGCATCAACACTGAAGCTTTCTTT.

This clonotype has a count of ten or more. CDR3 loop: CASSLAGEYTGAFF. The CDR3 bases are TGTGCCAGCAGTTTAGCAGGGGAATACACTGGGGCTTTCTTT. This sequence joins TRBV6-5 and TRBJ1-1; tentative D call: TRBD1 (6 bases). V was trimmed by 4 bases and J by 11 bases, leaving 20 bases between them. Germline values: CDR1 MNHEY, CDR2 SVGAGI. This CDR3 has 14 residues.